The 16 T cell receptor beta chains listed next were all sequenced from one sample in a study of metastatic and nonmetastatic thyroid tumors. TCRdb re-called the PCR reads with MiXCR. The data contain around 18,000 clones, about 34% of them seen just once; the ten biggest clones take up 17%. There were no patients who had received any treatment before thyroid surgery. The sample taken for sequencing was tumor tissue. Every receptor here comes from a female donor with papillary thyroid cancer or a benign thyroid nodule (not recorded which). Some clones in this sample may be carry-over from other donors' samples.

Judged by abundance, this clone is medium-sized. CDR3 in amino acids: CASSLSGTGVNSPLHF. The CDR3 nucleotides read TGTGCCAGCAGCTTATCCGGGACAGGGGTGAATTCACCCCTCCACTTT. The J gene is TRBJ1-6, the V gene TRBV7-9, with 10 bases matching TRBD1. Germline trimming cut 2 bases from V and 7 bases from J; bases unmatched to any gene: 5. This CDR3 comprises 16 residues. Germline CDR1 reads SEHNR; CDR2 reads FQNEAQ (reference sequence).

V usage is TRBV6-6 and J usage is TRBJ2-1, with 9 bases matching TRBD2. The germline gives CDR1 MNHNY, CDR2 SVGAGI (reference sequence). Losses at the gene ends were 0 bases for V and 7 bases for J; bases not matched to a gene: 10. The CDR3 extends over 17 amino acids. CDR3: CASSYSVGREGRNEQFF. CDR3 DNA sequence: TGTGCCAGCAGTTACTCCGTGGGGCGGGAGGGCCGTAATGAGCAGTTCTTC.

This clone was seen a handful of times. For the CDR3, the DNA is TGTGCCAGCAGTTTCCGGACCGGATACGAGCAGTACTTC. This sequence encodes CASSFRTGYEQYF. J is TRBJ2-7 and V is TRBV28; no definite D call. The CDR3 has 13 residues. Germline V CDR1 and CDR2: MDHEN, SYDVKM. V gave up 3 bases and J gave up 4 bases, with 10 bases separating them.

The rearrangement joins TRBV9 to TRBJ2-7; 11 bases match TRBD2. CDR1 and CDR2 (germline): SGDLS, YYNGEE. CDR3 length: 15 residues. V lost 3 bases, J lost 3 bases, and 5 bases stayed unmatched. CDR3 residues: CASSGSTSGSYEQYF. The DNA for the CDR3 is TGTGCCAGCAGCGGAAGCACTAGCGGGAGCTACGAGCAGTACTTC. Full variable domain (outside the CDR3, taken from reference TRBV9 and TRBJ2-7): DSGVTQTPKHLITATGQRVTLRCSPRSGDLSVYWYQQSLDQGLQFLIQYYNGEERAKGNILERFSAQQFPDLHSELNLSSLELGDSALYFCASSGSTSGSYEQYFGPGTRLTVT.

This clone was observed at least ten times. Other DNA sequences in this sample translate to the same CDR3. The chain combines TRBV6-2 or TRBV6-3 with TRBJ1-4; D not resolved. Germline CDR1 reads MNHEY; CDR2 reads SVGEGT. Trimming pared 0 bases from V and 7 bases from J, leaving 6 bases between. The CDR3 covers 13 residues. CDR3 nucleotides: TGTGCCAGCAGTTACTCGATACCTGAAAAACTGTTTTTT. Translated: CASSYSIPEKLFF.

Relative to its sample, this clone is medium-sized. The genes are TRBV4-2 and TRBJ2-7; a weak D match, TRBD2 (5 bases). CDR1 and CDR2 from the germline V gene are LGHNA and YNFKEQ. There are 14 residues in the CDR3. Trimming removed 0 bases from V and 6 bases from J, with 12 bases in between. The CDR3 sequence is CASSQDERRSEQYF. The CDR3 DNA follows: TGTGCCAGCAGCCAAGATGAGCGGCGTTCCGAGCAGTACTTC.

This clone has just a few counts. The rearrangement joins TRBV12-3 or TRBV12-4 to TRBJ1-6; 7 nucleotides align to TRBD1. The CDR3 runs 12 residues. The ends lost 4 bases at V and 10 bases at J; junction bases unmatched: 1. Here the CDR3 DNA reads TGTGCCAGCAGTTCCAGGGGGTCACCCCTCCACTTT. As protein: CASSSRGSPLHF.

This clone is medium-sized (0.01 to 0.1%). The chain has TRBV3-1 and TRBJ1-6; D gene unclear. The CDR3 is 17 residues long. The germline V gene has CDR1 LGHDT and CDR2 YNNKEL (reference sequence). V was pared by 4 bases and J by 0 bases, with 13 bases between. The CDR3 DNA follows: TGTGCCAGCAGCCCTGGGAGTCCGAGCTCCTATAATTCACCCCTCCACTTT. Translated, it gives CASSPGSPSSYNSPLHF.

The rearrangement links TRBV30 to TRBJ2-1; D might be TRBD1 (6 bases). Germline loops: CDR1 GTSNPN, CDR2 SVGIG (reference sequence). Trimming cost V 5 bases and J 6 bases, with 11 bases left between them. The CDR3 has 12 residues. The CDR3 here is CAWERQANEQFF. The DNA for the CDR3 is TGTGCCTGGGAAAGACAGGCCAATGAGCAGTTCTTC.

V usage is TRBV20-1 and J usage is TRBJ1-1; a weak D match, TRBD1 (6 bases). V lost 7 bases and J lost 5, with 20 bases in between. CDR1 is DFQATT and CDR2 is SNEGSKA in the germline V gene (reference sequence). This CDR3 is 14 amino acids long. CDR3 DNA: TGCAGTGTCAAACCGGGGGGCGGTGGGACTGAAGCTTTCTTT. Encoded protein: CSVKPGGGGTEAFF.

This clone was observed a few times. V gene TRBV29-1 combines with J gene TRBJ2-7; 8 bases agree with TRBD1. The CDR3 consists of 13 residues. The germline gives CDR1 SQVTM, CDR2 ANQGSEA. J gave up 6 bases and V 3 bases, and 7 bases lay outside the gene matches. The CDR3 nucleotides read TGCAGCGTTGAGGGATCAGGGGGCGCCGAGCAGTACTTC. It translates to CSVEGSGGAEQYF.

The chain recombines TRBV9 with TRBJ2-3, with a weak D call TRBD1 (5 bases). Germline V lookup: CDR1 SGDLS, CDR2 YYNGEE. V was shortened by 6 bases and J by 4 bases, with 15 bases between the two germline ends. The CDR3 has 14 residues. The CDR3 here is CASTRQPDSDTQYF. The CDR3 DNA reads as TGTGCCAGCACCAGACAGCCTGACTCAGATACGCAGTATTTT.

This clone is termed large. V and J are TRBV7-2 and TRBJ2-7, with TRBD1 matching 9 bases. Germline V gene sequence: CDR1 SGHTA, CDR2 FQGNSA. The CDR3 consists of 13 residues. V shed 4 bases, J shed 5 bases, and the junction held 3 bases outside the gene matches. CDR3 amino acids: CASSYRGRNEQYF. The CDR3 DNA sequence: TGTGCCAGCAGCTACAGGGGGCGGAACGAGCAGTACTTC.

Within the sample, this clone is medium-sized. The rearrangement links TRBV6-1 to TRBJ2-7; no reliable D call. Germline-derived CDR1 and CDR2 are MNHNS and SASEGT. This CDR3 is 15 amino acids long. Trimming removed 7 bases from V and 2 bases from J, with 18 bases in between. The CDR3 nucleotides are TGTGCCAGCAAATACGACGGACCAGGAGCCTACGAGCAGTACTTC. Protein: CASKYDGPGAYEQYF.

The chain combines TRBV11-2 with TRBJ2-5, with no clear D. Germline V gene data show CDR1 as SGHAT and CDR2 as FQNNGV. CDR3 length: 12 residues. Trimming removed 0 bases from V and 4 bases from J, with 3 bases in between. The CDR3 here is CASSLDAETQYF. DNA for the CDR3: TGTGCCAGCAGCTTAGACGCAGAGACCCAGTACTTC. The full variable domain, in which reference TRBV11-2 and TRBJ2-5 provide the parts outside the CDR3, is EAGVAQSPRYKIIEKRQSVAFWCNPISGHATLYWYQQILGQGPKLLIQFQNNGVVDDSQLPKDRFSAERLKGVDSTLKIQPAKLEDSAVYLCASSLDAETQYFGPGTRLLVL.

This chain links TRBV20-1 with TRBJ2-7, with a possible D match to TRBD2 (6 bases). The CDR3 extends over 14 amino acids. The germline CDR1 and CDR2 sequences are DFQATT and SNEGSKA (reference sequence). Trimming stripped 2 bases from V and 3 bases from J, with 14 bases between. The CDR3 coding sequence is TGCAGTGCTAGACGGGCGGGATTCGGCTACGAGCAGTACTTC. This translates into CSARRAGFGYEQYF.